One sample yielded the 31 T cell receptor beta chains listed below, sequenced in a study of glioma-infiltrating T cells. Amplification of TCR alpha and beta CDR3 regions from RNA used iRepertoire nested multiplex PCR. TCRdb passed the multiplex PCR reads through MiXCR, listing each CDR3 protein once. The sample yields 150,000 to 200,000 distinct CDR3 sequences, roughly 45% seen once. Sequencing was carried out using glioma tissue, nonneoplastic brain tissue, or PBMCs (not recorded which). These TCRs come from a human donor with low-grade glioma or glioblastoma, undergoing nonglioma brain surgery, or in good health (not recorded which).

Comment on this clonotype: This may come from a read error, since a much larger clone is one base off. The genes are TRBV6-5 and TRBJ2-7; D gene ambiguous. The CDR3 runs to 14 residues. V was cut by 6 bases and J by 4 bases, with 16 bases left in between. Germline values: CDR1 MNHEY, CDR2 SVGAGI. As DNA, the CDR3 is TGTGCCAGCAGCTCGCTGACACATGGATACGAGCAGTACTTC. As protein: CASSSLTHGYEQYF.

V and J are TRBV6-1 and TRBJ2-1; D is uncertain. Germline-derived CDR1 and CDR2 are MNHNS and SASEGT. CDR3 length equals 15 residues. Trimming took off 8 bases at V and 4 bases at J, with 18 bases between the two ends. CDR3 sequence reads: CASLDLTDKYNEQFF. CDR3 DNA: TGTGCCAGCCTGGACCTCACCGATAAATACAATGAGCAGTTCTTC.

With regard to this clonotype: A read error may be the cause here, since a much bigger clone is one base away. This chain uses TRBV28 with TRBJ1-4; no reliable D call. The length of the CDR3 is 14 residues. Deletions cut 4 bases from V and 10 bases from J, with 16 bases between. CDR1 is MDHEN and CDR2 is SYDVKM in the germline V gene. The CDR3 coding sequence is TGTGCCAGCAGTTCCCGGCACCTATCTGGAAAACTGTTTTTT. Translating it yields CASSSRHLSGKLFF.

The chain couples TRBV20-1 to TRBJ2-7; no clear D. Germline CDR1 is DFQATT and CDR2 is SNEGSKA (reference sequence). The CDR3 runs to 15 residues. The ends were cut back, 3 bases at V and 0 bases at J, with 15 bases in the middle. The CDR3, as DNA: TGCAGTGCTAGGTCCCTCGAGAGTTTCTCCTACGAGCAGTACTTC. As protein: CSARSLESFSYEQYF.

Comment on this clonotype: A read error is possible here, since a much larger clone lies one base away. This sequence joins TRBV27 and TRBJ1-2; D uncertain. The V gene's germline CDR1 is MNHEY and CDR2 SMNVEV (reference sequence). The CDR3 runs 13 residues. The CDR3 spells CAGSSLDNYGYTF. DNA of the CDR3: TGTGCCGGCAGTTCCCTGGACAACTATGGCTACACCTTC.

As concerns this clonotype: This may stem from a read error, because a much larger clone lies one nucleotide away. The chain joins TRBV10-3 to TRBJ2-3, with a weak D call TRBD2 (5 bases). Trimming took off 3 bases at V and 8 bases at J, with 18 bases between the two ends. The CDR3 consists of 15 residues. Germline V gene data show CDR1 as ENHRY and CDR2 as SYGVKD. The CDR3 region has the DNA TGTGCCATCAGTGAACGGGATTTACGCGCAGGTACGCAGTATTTT. Translating gives CAISERDLRAGTQYF.

The rearrangement joins TRBV19 to TRBJ2-2; 9 nucleotides match TRBD1. V was clipped by 5 bases and J by 1 base; unmatched bases: 5. There are 16 residues in the CDR3. Germline V CDR1 and CDR2: LNHDA, SQIVND (reference sequence). CDR3 nucleotides: TGTGCCAGTAGTCTCCGGACAGGGGTGAACACCGGGGAGCTGTTTTTT. This gives the protein CASSLRTGVNTGELFF.

The rearrangement uses TRBV19 and TRBJ2-7; 12 bases agree with TRBD2. Germline CDR1 and CDR2: LNHDA and SQIVND (reference sequence). This CDR3 comprises 16 residues. V dropped 5 bases and J dropped 4; count of bases not matched to a gene: 9. The CDR3 DNA sequence: TGTGCCAGTAGTTCCCCCCCGGGACTAGCGGGTTACGAGCAGTACTTC. Translated: CASSSPPGLAGYEQYF. Based on the CDR3 plus reference TRBV19 and TRBJ2-7, the full variable domain is DGGITQSPKYLFRKEGQNVTLSCEQNLNHDAMYWYRQDPGQGLRLIYYSQIVNDFQKGDIAEGYSVSREKKESFPLTVTSAQKNPTAFYLCASSSPPGLAGYEQYFGPGTRLTVT.

This clonotype was observed a few times. V is TRBV2 and J is TRBJ2-2, with 7 bases that match TRBD1. CDR1 SNHLY and CDR2 FYNNEI come from the germline V gene. The CDR3 has 15 residues. V was clipped by 1 base and J by 4 bases; unmatched bases: 3. The CDR3 DNA is TGTGCCAGCAGTGAAGAGGGACAGAGCACCGGGGAGCTGTTTTTT. Its protein is CASSEEGQSTGELFF. Looking up the rest from reference TRBV2 and TRBJ2-2 gives the full variable domain: EPEVTQTPSHQVTQMGQEVILRCVPISNHLYFYWYRQILGQKVEFLVSFYNNEISEKSEIFDDQFSVERPDGSNFTLKIRSTKLEDSAMYFCASSEEGQSTGELFFGEGSRLTVL.

This clonotype was observed a handful of times. J is TRBJ2-1 and V is TRBV19; 12 bases are a match to TRBD2. This CDR3 has 15 amino acids. With 6 bases clipped from V and 7 bases from J, the junction kept 7 bases outside the gene matches. Germline lookup yields CDR1 LNHDA and CDR2 SQIVND (reference sequence). Here the CDR3 reads CASRDHGTSGNEQFF. In DNA, the CDR3 is TGTGCCAGTAGAGACCATGGGACTAGCGGGAATGAGCAGTTCTTC.

On this clonotype itself: A much larger clone differs by one base, so this may be a read error. J is TRBJ2-5 and V is TRBV5-4; D is uncertain. CDR3 length: 12 amino acids. Germline loops: CDR1 SGHNT, CDR2 YYREEE (reference sequence). CDR3 in DNA: TGTGCCAGCAGCTTGGGCGAAGAGACCAAGTACTTC. Amino acids: CASSLGEETKYF.

This clonotype was counted a few times. The V and J genes are TRBV12-3 or TRBV12-4 and TRBJ2-1, with D perhaps matching TRBD2 (6 bases). Trimming stripped 3 bases from V and 0 bases from J, with 15 bases between. The CDR3 runs 17 residues. The CDR3 coding sequence is TGTGCCAGCAGTTTTCTAGCGCCATTTAGCTCCTACAATGAGCAGTTCTTC. Protein sequence: CASSFLAPFSSYNEQFF.

The chain carries TRBV12-3 or TRBV12-4 and TRBJ1-3, with 7 bases lining up with TRBD1. V shed 2 bases, J shed 3 bases, and the junction held 4 bases outside the gene matches. The CDR3 contains 15 residues. The CDR3 DNA reads TGTGCCAGCAGTTTACCCGACAGGGTTGGAAACACCATATATTTT. It yields the protein CASSLPDRVGNTIYF.

As to this clonotype: With a much larger clone just one base away, this may be a read error. The final CDR3 position lacks the conserved phenylalanine or tryptophan, pointing to a likely read error. The V and J genes are TRBV6-6 and TRBJ1-2, with unresolved D. CDR1 is MNHNY and CDR2 is SVGAGI in the germline V gene (reference sequence). The V and J ends lost 6 bases and 8 bases respectively, with 16 bases between them. The CDR3 is made up of 13 amino acids. CDR3 loop: CASRRERPGGYTL. The CDR3, as DNA: TGTGCCAGCAGACGGGAAAGACCGGGAGGCTACACCTTA.

Of note for this clonotype: An end of the junction differs from the germline gene, which may be a read error. V and J are TRBV10-3 and TRBJ2-1; D ambiguous. This CDR3 has 17 residues. Germline CDR1 is ENHRY and CDR2 is SYGVKD. The CDR3 is CAVSESTGPLEHNEQFF. CDR3 nucleotides: TGTGCCGTCAGTGAGAGCACCGGGCCCCTGGAGCACAATGAGCAGTTCTTC.

In this sample, this clonotype turned up many times. The chain couples TRBV7-9 to TRBJ2-3; D is uncertain. V lost 3 bases, J lost 1 base, and 5 bases lay in between. This CDR3 region has 13 residues. Germline values: CDR1 SEHNR, CDR2 FQNEAQ (reference sequence). CDR3: CASSLVGTDTQYF. CDR3 DNA sequence: TGTGCCAGCAGCTTGGTGGGCACAGATACGCAGTATTTT. Full variable domain (rest looked up from reference TRBV7-9 and TRBJ2-3): DTGVSQNPRHKITKRGQNVTFRCDPISEHNRLYWYRQTLGQGPEFLTYFQNEAQLEKSRLLSDRFSAERPKGSFSTLEIQRTEQGDSAMYLCASSLVGTDTQYFGPGTRLTVL.

Details on this clonotype: Being one base from a much bigger clone, this may be a read error. This chain joins TRBV2 and TRBJ2-1, with TRBD2 matching 11 bases. The CDR3 consists of 15 residues. CDR1 and CDR2 (germline): SNHLY, FYNNEI. The CDR3 loop is CASSGGTSGYNKQFF. The CDR3 coding sequence is TGTGCCAGCAGTGGAGGGACTAGCGGCTACAATAAGCAGTTCTTC.

Only one count was recorded for this clonotype. This rearrangement joins TRBV2 to TRBJ2-1, with 13 nucleotides matching TRBD2. The CDR3 runs 15 residues. Germline V CDR1 and CDR2: SNHLY, FYNNEI. CDR3 in amino acids: CARPGTSGIGNEQFF. The CDR3 DNA reads TGTGCTAGACCCGGGACTAGCGGGATTGGGAATGAGCAGTTCTTC.

This clonotype was counted many times. The chain carries TRBV7-8 and TRBJ2-3; D unresolved. V dropped 5 bases and J dropped 1 base, with 16 bases sitting between them. CDR1 and CDR2 (germline): SGHVS, FQNEAQ. The CDR3 is 16 residues long. The CDR3 protein is CASSQGPSSRTDTQYF. CDR3 DNA sequence: TGTGCCAGCAGCCAAGGCCCTTCCTCTCGCACAGATACGCAGTATTTT.

This clonotype was detected many times. The gene calls are TRBV20-1 and TRBJ2-1; unclear D gene. CDR1 DFQATT and CDR2 SNEGSKA come from the germline V gene (reference sequence). The CDR3 is 16 residues long. Trimming cost V 3 bases and J 1 base, with 16 bases left between them. CDR3 bases: TGCAGTGCTAGTGACGAGCTCGGGTCGTCCTACAATGAGCAGTTCTTC. Amino acid sequence: CSASDELGSSYNEQFF.

The V and J genes are TRBV19 and TRBJ2-1; D not resolved. Germline CDR1 is LNHDA and CDR2 is SQIVND (reference sequence). The CDR3 spans 12 residues. V gave up 5 bases and J gave up 7 bases, with 9 bases separating them. The CDR3 spells CASSYWGNEQFF. DNA of the CDR3: TGTGCCAGTAGTTACTGGGGAAATGAGCAGTTCTTC.

In the case of this clonotype: This may be a read error: a much more frequent sequence differs by one nucleotide. This chain connects TRBV7-9 to TRBJ1-5; D is possibly TRBD1 (5 bases). CDR3 length: 14 residues. Germline CDR1 is SEHNR and CDR2 is FQNEAQ (reference sequence). In DNA form, the CDR3 reads TGTGCCAGCAGCTTAGACGTGACAGACGCGCCCAAGCATTTT. Encoded protein: CASSLDVTDAPKHF.

This chain links TRBV25-1 with TRBJ2-2; TRBD1 or TRBD2 may be the D gene (7 bases each). CDR1 MGHDK and CDR2 SYGVNS come from the germline V gene. The CDR3 consists of 17 residues. The ends were cut back, 0 bases at V and 5 bases at J, with 16 bases in the middle. The CDR3 spells CASSEYFGRGGTGELFF. The DNA for the CDR3 is TGTGCCAGCAGTGAATATTTCGGCAGGGGGGGGACCGGGGAGCTGTTTTTT.

V is TRBV5-4 and J is TRBJ2-2, with 9 bases lining up with TRBD2. The CDR3 consists of 15 residues. The germline V gene encodes CDR1 SGHNT and CDR2 YYREEE (reference sequence). The ends lost 5 bases at V and 1 base at J; junction bases unmatched: 3. The CDR3 DNA reads as TGTGCCAGCAGTTTAGCGGGAGTGAACACCGGGGAGCTGTTTTTT. This gives the protein CASSLAGVNTGELFF.

The V gene is TRBV24-1, the J gene TRBJ2-2; no clear D. Germline V gene sequence: CDR1 KGHDR, CDR2 SFDVKD. V lost 3 bases and J lost 0, with 7 bases in between. The CDR3 has 15 residues. CDR3 residues: CATSDGEANTGELFF. In DNA form, the CDR3 reads TGTGCCACCAGTGATGGGGAAGCGAACACCGGGGAGCTGTTTTTT.

This clonotype was seen a single time. The CDR3 does not close with the conserved phenylalanine or tryptophan, likely indicating a read error. The chain recombines TRBV10-3 with TRBJ1-2; D remains ambiguous. V lost 3 bases and J lost 3, with 8 bases in between. Germline V gives CDR1 ENHRY, CDR2 SYGVKD. This CDR3 is 13 amino acids long. The DNA for the CDR3 is TGTGCCATCAGTGAAGAACTGCACTATGGCTACACCTTG. It encodes CAISEELHYGYTL.

Worth noting for this clonotype: It may be a read error: a sequence one base away is much more abundant. The V call is TRBV7-6, the J call TRBJ1-6; D gene unclear. The CDR3 runs to 15 residues. Germline-derived CDR1 and CDR2 are SGHVS and FNYEAQ. Here the CDR3 DNA reads TGTGCCAGCAGCTTAGCGTCTACTCTTAATTCACCCCTCCAATTT. Residues: CASSLASTLNSPLQF.

This clonotype was recorded many times. The chain links TRBV28 to TRBJ2-5; 9 bases map to TRBD2. This CDR3 spans 13 amino acids. The V gene's germline CDR1 is MDHEN and CDR2 SYDVKM. With V trimmed by 6 bases and J by 5 bases, 4 bases remained unmatched. The chain's CDR3 is CASRVGLAETQYF. Written as DNA, the CDR3 is TGTGCCAGCAGGGTAGGACTAGCGGAGACCCAGTACTTC.

The V and J genes are TRBV2 and TRBJ1-4; D possibly corresponds to TRBD1 (6 bases). The CDR3 consists of 13 residues. From germline, CDR1 is SNHLY and CDR2 FYNNEI. The V end lost 4 bases, the J end lost 8 bases, and 11 bases lay between the germline ends. CDR3 loop: CASSGIRGEKLFF. The DNA of the CDR3 is TGTGCCAGCAGTGGTATCAGGGGCGAAAAACTGTTTTTT.

This clonotype was seen many times. As DNA, the CDR3 is TGTGCCAGCAGCCTGGGACTAGCGGGAGGCACAGATACGCAGTATTTT. It specifies CASSLGLAGGTDTQYF. The chain recombines TRBV7-2 with TRBJ2-3; 14 bases are a match to TRBD2. The CDR3 has 16 residues. V was clipped by 5 bases and J by 1 base; unmatched bases: 2. CDR1 and CDR2 (germline): SGHTA, FQGNSA.

As concerns this clonotype: The junction shows a germline mismatch at one end, possibly a read error. This rearrangement joins TRBV11-2 to TRBJ2-1; D gene unclear. This CDR3 spans 15 amino acids. From germline, CDR1 is SGHAT and CDR2 FQNNGV. CDR3 loop: CAGSFTASSYNEQFF. The CDR3 coding sequence is TGTGCCGGCAGCTTTACGGCGAGCTCCTACAATGAGCAGTTCTTC.